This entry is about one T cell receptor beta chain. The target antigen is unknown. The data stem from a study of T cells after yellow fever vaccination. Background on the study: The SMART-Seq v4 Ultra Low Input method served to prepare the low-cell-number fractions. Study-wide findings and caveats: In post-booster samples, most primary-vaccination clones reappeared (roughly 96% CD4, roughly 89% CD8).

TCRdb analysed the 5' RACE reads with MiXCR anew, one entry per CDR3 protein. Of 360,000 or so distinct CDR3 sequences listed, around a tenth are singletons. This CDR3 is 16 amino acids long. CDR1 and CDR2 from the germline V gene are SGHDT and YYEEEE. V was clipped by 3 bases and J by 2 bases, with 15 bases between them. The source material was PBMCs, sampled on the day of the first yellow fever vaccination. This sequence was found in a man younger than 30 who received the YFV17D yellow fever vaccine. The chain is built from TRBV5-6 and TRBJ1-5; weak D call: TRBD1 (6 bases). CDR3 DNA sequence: TGTGCCAGCAGCTCGGCTCGACAGGAGCGCAATCAGCCCCAGCATTTT. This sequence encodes CASSSARQERNQPQHF.